These 2 T cell receptor beta chains came from one sample sequenced in a study of cytomegalovirus exposure and HLA in healthy donors. Primers included in the PCR were 60 Vbeta and 13 Jbeta primers. Assay: immunoSEQ multiplex PCR; the TCRdb copy retains only in-frame clones and omits some. The table lists 130,000 or so clones, 80% of them singletons, with under 6% in the top ten. Input material: PBMCs. These receptors were obtained from a man aged 25-45 years in good health and CMV-seronegative.

The chain carries TRBV5-1 and TRBJ2-3; 7 positions agree with TRBD1. The V segment lost 3 bases and the J segment 3 bases; nucleotides outside the gene matches: 1. CDR1 and CDR2 from the germline V gene are SGHRS and YFSETQ. The length of the CDR3 is 13 residues. The CDR3 DNA reads as TGCGCCAGCAGCTCACAGGGGACAGATACGCAGTATTTT. Protein sequence: CASSSQGTDTQYF.

A few counts support this clone. The DNA of the CDR3 is TGTGCCAGCAGGGGGGGAGGGAGGGGGCAGCCCCAGCATTTT. It translates to CASRGGGRGQPQHF. J is TRBJ1-5 and V is TRBV28; weak D call: TRBD1 (6 bases). Trimming stripped 6 bases from V and 7 bases from J, with 16 bases between. CDR1 MDHEN and CDR2 SYDVKM come from the germline V gene. CDR3 length: 14 residues.